The 8 T cell receptor beta chains reported below all come from one sample, sequenced in a study of a mutant IDH1 vaccine in newly diagnosed glioma. Sample time point: baseline, week 1 (first vaccination visit). The treatment: pre-vaccination baseline after standard-of-care therapy. The repertoire was sequenced with immunoSEQ multiplex PCR; TCRdb's copy has only in-frame clones and lacks some. The table includes roughly 84,000 clones, about 80% detected once. The material sequenced was PBMCs, taken from a glioma patient treated with radiotherapy, temozolomide or both. The source of these receptors is a man between 35 and 55 years old with glioma. Some clones in this sample may be carry-over from other donors' samples.

This chain uses TRBV19 with TRBJ2-7; D may match TRBD1 or TRBD2 (6 bases each). Germline V gene sequence: CDR1 LNHDA, CDR2 SQIVND (reference sequence). The CDR3 runs to 11 residues. Trimming shortened V by 8 bases and J by 7 bases, and 12 bases separated the two germline ends. CDR3 DNA sequence: TGTGCCAGTTCGGGGGCGCGTGAGCAGTACTTC. Encoded protein: CASSGAREQYF.

This chain uses TRBV29-1 with TRBJ2-1; 12 bases line up with TRBD1. The CDR3 totals 15 residues. V shed 3 bases, J shed 8 bases, and the junction held 8 bases outside the gene matches. CDR1 is SQVTM, CDR2 ANQGSEA, per germline. This CDR3 reads CSVEGGQGARDEQFF. CDR3 nucleotide sequence: TGCAGCGTTGAGGGGGGACAGGGGGCTAGGGATGAGCAGTTCTTC.

The chain combines TRBV10-2 with TRBJ2-7; D is unresolved. V lost 7 bases to trimming and J lost 4 bases, with 8 bases between them. Germline loops: CDR1 WSHSY, CDR2 SAAADI. CDR3 length: 11 amino acids. The CDR3 reads CASTDWYEQYF. CDR3 nucleotides: TGCGCCAGCACTGACTGGTACGAGCAGTACTTC.

V gene TRBV19 combines with J gene TRBJ1-2; D may be TRBD1 (6 bases). V lost 7 bases, J lost 2 bases, and 17 bases lay in between. The V gene's germline CDR1 is LNHDA and CDR2 SQIVND (reference sequence). This CDR3 has 15 amino acids. The CDR3 coding sequence is TGTGCCAGTACCCCGGGGGGGGCGGTAAACTATGGCTACACCTTC. Translated: CASTPGGAVNYGYTF.

This clone has a single count. The rearrangement joins TRBV10-3 to TRBJ1-5, with D possibly being TRBD1 (5 bases). V was clipped by 6 bases and J by 4 bases, with 13 bases between them. CDR3 length equals 14 residues. Germline CDR1 ENHRY, CDR2 SYGVKD. CDR3 coding DNA: TGTGCCATCAGCTTCCAGGGCGGGAATCAGCCCCAGCATTTT. It is translated as CAISFQGGNQPQHF.

The chain couples TRBV6-6 to TRBJ1-2; 12 positions match TRBD1. The CDR3 runs 16 residues. V shed 7 bases, J shed 2 bases, and the junction held 8 bases outside the gene matches. Germline assignment: CDR1 MNHNY and CDR2 SVGAGI (reference sequence). In nucleotides, the CDR3 is TGTGCCAGCAAGGTGGGGACAGGGGGCGGAAACTATGGCTACACCTTC. It encodes CASKVGTGGGNYGYTF.

V usage is TRBV7-9 and J usage is TRBJ1-1; possible D gene TRBD1, 5 bases. V gave up 5 bases and J gave up 1 base, with 11 bases separating them. CDR1 and CDR2 from the germline V gene are SEHNR and FQNEAQ (reference sequence). The CDR3 length is 14 residues. The chain's CDR3 is CASSPMGGNTEAFF. As DNA, the CDR3 is TGTGCCAGCAGCCCCATGGGGGGGAACACTGAAGCTTTCTTT. Full variable domain (missing parts from reference TRBV7-9 and TRBJ1-1): DTGVSQNPRHKITKRGQNVTFRCDPISEHNRLYWYRQTLGQGPEFLTYFQNEAQLEKSRLLSDRFSAERPKGSFSTLEIQRTEQGDSAMYLCASSPMGGNTEAFFGQGTRLTVV.

There are a few counts of this clone. The CDR3 sequence is CASSYREGQPQHF. DNA of the CDR3: TGTGCCAGCAGTTACAGGGAAGGTCAGCCCCAGCATTTT. The V and J genes are TRBV6-5 and TRBJ1-5; unclear D gene. V gave up 2 bases and J gave up 6 bases, with 8 bases separating them. The CDR3 length is 13 residues. Germline CDR1 is MNHEY and CDR2 is SVGAGI.